The clone carrying this TCR beta chain occurred many times. Trimming took 2 bases from V and 4 from J, leaving 9 bases between them. CDR1 is SGHAT and CDR2 is FQNNGV in the germline V gene. This CDR3 region has 14 residues. MiXCR, run by TCRdb on the reads, gives a single entry per CDR3 protein. The data hold 150,000 to 200,000 distinct CDR3 sequences, with 14% observed a single time. This sample was included in a study of T cell repertoires in cytomegalovirus infection. The specimen was PBMCs. The receptor was isolated from a human donor in good health (CMV status not recorded). Some clones in this sample may be carry-over from other donors' samples. The genes are TRBV11-2 and TRBJ1-3; D unclear. CDR3 in amino acids: CASSLNVYGNTIYF. The CDR3 bases are TGTGCCAGCAGCTTAAACGTCTACGGAAACACCATATATTTT. Supplemented by reference TRBV11-2 and TRBJ1-3, the full variable domain reads EAGVAQSPRYKIIEKRQSVAFWCNPISGHATLYWYQQILGQGPKLLIQFQNNGVVDDSQLPKDRFSAERLKGVDSTLKIQPAKLEDSAVYLCASSLNVYGNTIYFGEGSWLTVV.